Sequencing of this T cell receptor beta chain was carried out in a study of blood T cell repertoires in COVID-19. TCRdb's copy holds only in-frame clones and misses some; the assay was immunoSEQ multiplex PCR. The table has 180,000 or so clones, roughly 85% seen once; the top ten hold less than 9%. V lost 5 bases to trimming and J lost 2 bases, with 15 bases between them. Germline V lookup: CDR1 MDHEN, CDR2 SYDVKM. The length of the CDR3 is 15 residues. The clonotype comes from a woman in her fifties or sixties with acute or convalescent COVID-19. The J gene is TRBJ1-2, the V gene TRBV28; TRBD1 might be the D (6 bases). Sample: peripheral blood. The CDR3 protein is CASSPPGTPNYGYTF. In DNA form, the CDR3 reads TGTGCCAGCAGTCCCCCGGGGACACCCAACTATGGCTACACCTTC.